One and the same sample provided the 11 T cell receptor beta chains below, sequenced in a study of blood T cell repertoires in COVID-19. Repertoires were generated with immunoSEQ multiplex PCR, while TCRdb's copy carries only in-frame clones and drops some. The sample records fewer than 350,000 clones, around 90% being singletons. Input material: PBMCs or T cells enriched from blood (not recorded which). All receptors derive from a middle-aged woman who had recovered from COVID-19.

The J gene is TRBJ2-3, the V gene TRBV29-1, with 11 bases that match TRBD1. Germline V gene sequence: CDR1 SQVTM, CDR2 ANQGSEA. CDR3 length equals 14 residues. V lost 6 bases, J lost 4 bases, and 6 bases stayed unmatched. The DNA of the CDR3 is TGCAGCGTCCTCCGGGACAGGGGGGCAGATACGCAGTATTTT. This sequence encodes CSVLRDRGADTQYF.

The chain recombines TRBV27 with TRBJ2-7; TRBD1 matches at 7 bases. V trimming: 8 bases; J trimming: 5 bases; junction bases outside the gene matches: 18. Germline CDR1 reads MNHEY; CDR2 reads SMNVEV (reference sequence). CDR3 length: 16 residues. The DNA for the CDR3 is TGTGCCAGCCACCCTGGAACGGGACAGTTTGGGAACGAGCAGTACTTC. This sequence encodes CASHPGTGQFGNEQYF.

This clone was recorded a few times. The gene calls are TRBV7-8 and TRBJ2-1; TRBD2 agrees at 10 bases. The V and J ends lost 4 bases and 7 bases, in that order; junction bases with no gene match: 10. In germline, CDR1 is SGHVS, CDR2 FQNEAQ. The CDR3 is 16 residues long. In DNA form, the CDR3 reads TGTGCCAGCAGCTCACCACTAGCGGGGTATGAAAATGAGCAGTTCTTC. It codes for CASSSPLAGYENEQFF. The full variable domain, with the rest looked up from reference TRBV7-8 and TRBJ2-1, is GAGVSQSPRYKVAKRGQDVALRCDPISGHVSLFWYQQALGQGPEFLTYFQNEAQLDKSGLPSDRFFAERPEGSVSTLKIQRTQQEDSAVYLCASSSPLAGYENEQFFGPGTRLTVL.

The V call is TRBV5-1, the J call TRBJ2-1; 11 bases match TRBD1. This CDR3 comprises 15 residues. V lost 6 bases, J lost 7 bases, and 9 bases stayed unmatched. CDR1 is SGHRS, CDR2 YFSETQ, per germline. The CDR3: CASTEGQGARNEQFF. The CDR3 DNA follows: TGCGCCAGCACCGAAGGACAGGGGGCGAGAAATGAGCAGTTCTTC.

The rearrangement links TRBV19 to TRBJ1-3; 8 nucleotides agree with TRBD1. The CDR3 consists of 16 residues. CDR1 LNHDA and CDR2 SQIVND come from the germline V gene (reference sequence). V was pared by 6 bases and J by 3 bases, with 10 bases of the junction left unmatched. The CDR3 spells CASRTLATGVGNTIYF. DNA for the CDR3: TGTGCCAGTAGAACCCTAGCGACAGGGGTTGGAAACACCATATATTTT.

The V gene is TRBV7-9, the J gene TRBJ1-1; D is unclear. Germline lookup yields CDR1 SEHNR and CDR2 FQNEAQ (reference sequence). CDR3 length equals 13 residues. With 5 bases removed from V and 3 bases from J, the gap between germline ends came to 10 bases. CDR3 amino acids: CASSKTGDTEAFF. The CDR3, as DNA: TGTGCCAGCAGCAAAACCGGTGACACTGAAGCTTTCTTT. The whole variable domain, remainder taken from reference TRBV7-9 and TRBJ1-1, is DTGVSQNPRHKITKRGQNVTFRCDPISEHNRLYWYRQTLGQGPEFLTYFQNEAQLEKSRLLSDRFSAERPKGSFSTLEIQRTEQGDSAMYLCASSKTGDTEAFFGQGTRLTVV.

The rearrangement links TRBV5-1 to TRBJ2-2, with 11 bases that match TRBD2. This CDR3 comprises 18 residues. Losses at the gene ends were 1 base for V and 0 bases for J; bases not matched to a gene: 5. In germline, CDR1 is SGHRS, CDR2 YFSETQ. The CDR3 bases are TGCGCCAGCAGCTTGTTGGCACTAGCGGGAGCGAACACCGGGGAGCTGTTTTTT. It codes for CASSLLALAGANTGELFF.

The CDR3 nucleotides read TGCGCCAGCAGGGGGGAGGGTTACGGCTACACCTTC. This translates into CASRGEGYGYTF. This chain uses TRBV5-1 with TRBJ1-2; a possible D gene is TRBD1 (5 bases). Trimming cost V 5 bases and J 8 bases, with 13 bases left between them. The CDR3 has 12 amino acids. Germline CDR1 reads SGHRS; CDR2 reads YFSETQ.

The chain has TRBV5-5 and TRBJ2-5; possibly TRBD1 for D (6 bases). V gave up 3 bases and J gave up 5 bases, with 11 bases separating them. The CDR3 spans 13 residues. The germline V gene has CDR1 SGHKS and CDR2 YYEKEE (reference sequence). For the CDR3, the DNA is TGTGCCAGCAGCTCTACAGGGTTGGAGACCCAGTACTTC. Its translation: CASSSTGLETQYF.

To note about this clone: Other DNA sequences from this sample encode an identical CDR3 as well. In DNA, the CDR3 is TGTGCCAGCAGCTTACAGGGTCAGCCCCAGCATTTT. Its translation: CASSLQGQPQHF. The chain uses TRBV7-2 and TRBJ1-5; possible D gene TRBD1, 5 bases. The CDR3 is 12 residues long. The germline CDR1 and CDR2 sequences are SGHTA and FQGNSA. V shed 2 bases and J shed 6 bases, with 5 bases lying between them. Together with reference TRBV7-2 and TRBJ1-5, the CDR3 gives the full variable domain: GAGVSQSPSNKVTEKGKDVELRCDPISGHTALYWYRQSLGQGLEFLIYFQGNSAPDKSGLPSDRFSAERTGGSVSTLTIQRTQQEDSAVYLCASSLQGQPQHFGDGTRLSIL.

The chain has TRBV2 and TRBJ1-2; 10 bases line up with TRBD1. Germline V gene sequence: CDR1 SNHLY, CDR2 FYNNEI. There are 16 residues in the CDR3. J gave up 6 bases and V 8 bases, and 15 bases lay outside the gene matches. The CDR3 coding sequence is TGTGCCAGCCCCCAGGGTCGACAGGGGGCTTTTCATGGCTACACCTTC. Its protein is CASPQGRQGAFHGYTF.